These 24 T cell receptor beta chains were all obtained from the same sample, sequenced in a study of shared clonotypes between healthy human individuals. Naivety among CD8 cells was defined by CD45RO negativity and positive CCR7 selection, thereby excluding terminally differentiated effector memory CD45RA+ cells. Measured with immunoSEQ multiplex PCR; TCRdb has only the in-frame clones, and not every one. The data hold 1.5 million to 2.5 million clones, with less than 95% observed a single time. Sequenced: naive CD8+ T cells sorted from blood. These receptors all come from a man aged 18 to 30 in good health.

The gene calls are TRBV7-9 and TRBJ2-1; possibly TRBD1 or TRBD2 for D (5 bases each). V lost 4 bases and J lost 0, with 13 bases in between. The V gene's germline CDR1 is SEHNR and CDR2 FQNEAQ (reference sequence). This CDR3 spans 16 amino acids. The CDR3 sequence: CASSSAPGTSYNEQFF. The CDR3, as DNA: TGTGCCAGCAGCTCCGCCCCCGGGACCTCCTACAATGAGCAGTTCTTC.

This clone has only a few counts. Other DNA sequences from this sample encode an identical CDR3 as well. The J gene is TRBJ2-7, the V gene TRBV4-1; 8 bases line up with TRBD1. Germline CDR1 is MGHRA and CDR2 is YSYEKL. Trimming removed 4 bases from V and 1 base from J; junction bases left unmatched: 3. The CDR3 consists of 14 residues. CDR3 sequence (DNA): TGCGCCAGCAGCCTCCGGGACAGGTCCTACGAGCAGTACTTC. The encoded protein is CASSLRDRSYEQYF.

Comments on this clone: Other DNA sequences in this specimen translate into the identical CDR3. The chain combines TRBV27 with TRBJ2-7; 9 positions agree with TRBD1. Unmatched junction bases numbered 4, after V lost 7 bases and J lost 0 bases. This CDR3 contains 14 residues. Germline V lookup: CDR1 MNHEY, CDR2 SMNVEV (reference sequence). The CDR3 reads CASTVTGGSYEQYF. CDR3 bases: TGTGCCAGCACCGTGACAGGGGGCTCCTACGAGCAGTACTTC.

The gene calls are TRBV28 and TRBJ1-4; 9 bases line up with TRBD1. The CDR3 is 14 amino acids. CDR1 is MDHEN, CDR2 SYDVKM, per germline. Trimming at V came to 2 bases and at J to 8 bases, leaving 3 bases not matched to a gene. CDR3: CASSLGTGYEKLFF. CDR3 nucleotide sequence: TGTGCCAGCAGTTTAGGGACAGGGTACGAAAAACTGTTTTTT.

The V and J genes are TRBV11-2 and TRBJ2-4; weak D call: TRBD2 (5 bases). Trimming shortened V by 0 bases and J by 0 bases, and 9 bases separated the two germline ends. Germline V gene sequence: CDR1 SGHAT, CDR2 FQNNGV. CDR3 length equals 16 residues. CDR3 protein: CASSLDRGGAKNIQYF. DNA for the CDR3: TGTGCCAGCAGCTTAGATCGGGGTGGAGCCAAAAACATTCAGTACTTC.

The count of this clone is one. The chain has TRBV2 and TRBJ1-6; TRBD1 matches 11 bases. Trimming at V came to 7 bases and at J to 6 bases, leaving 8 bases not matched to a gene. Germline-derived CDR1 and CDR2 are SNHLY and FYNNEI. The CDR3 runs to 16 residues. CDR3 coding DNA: TGTGCCAGCATTCCGGACAGGGGGCGGTCTAATTCACCCCTCCACTTT. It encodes CASIPDRGRSNSPLHF.

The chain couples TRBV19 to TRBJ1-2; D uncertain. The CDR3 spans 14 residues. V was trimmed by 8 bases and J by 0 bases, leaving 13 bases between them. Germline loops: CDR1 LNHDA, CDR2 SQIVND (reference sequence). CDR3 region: CASDRSGANYGYTF. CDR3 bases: TGTGCCAGTGATAGAAGTGGGGCTAACTATGGCTACACCTTC.

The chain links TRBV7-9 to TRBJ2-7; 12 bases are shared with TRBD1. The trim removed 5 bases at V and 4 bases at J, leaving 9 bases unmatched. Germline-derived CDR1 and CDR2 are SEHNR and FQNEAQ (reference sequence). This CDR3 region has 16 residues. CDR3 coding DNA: TGTGCCAGCAGCCCCGCAGGGACAGGGGGCTCGTACGAGCAGTACTTC. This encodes CASSPAGTGGSYEQYF. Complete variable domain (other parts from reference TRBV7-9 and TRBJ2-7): DTGVSQNPRHKITKRGQNVTFRCDPISEHNRLYWYRQTLGQGPEFLTYFQNEAQLEKSRLLSDRFSAERPKGSFSTLEIQRTEQGDSAMYLCASSPAGTGGSYEQYFGPGTRLTVT.

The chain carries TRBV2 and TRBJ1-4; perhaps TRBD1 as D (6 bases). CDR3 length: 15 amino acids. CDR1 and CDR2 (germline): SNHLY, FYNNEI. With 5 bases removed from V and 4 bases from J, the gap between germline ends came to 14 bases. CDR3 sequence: CASSLTGPFNEKLFF. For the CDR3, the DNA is TGTGCCAGCAGTCTTACAGGGCCCTTTAATGAAAAACTGTTTTTT. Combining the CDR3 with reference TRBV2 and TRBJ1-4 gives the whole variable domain EPEVTQTPSHQVTQMGQEVILRCVPISNHLYFYWYRQILGQKVEFLVSFYNNEISEKSEIFDDQFSVERPDGSNFTLKIRSTKLEDSAMYFCASSLTGPFNEKLFFGSGTQLSVL.

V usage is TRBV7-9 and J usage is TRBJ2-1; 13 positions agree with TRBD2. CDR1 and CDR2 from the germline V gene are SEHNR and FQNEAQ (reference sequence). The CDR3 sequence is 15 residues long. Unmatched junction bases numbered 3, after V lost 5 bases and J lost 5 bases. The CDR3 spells CASSIGLAGDNEQFF. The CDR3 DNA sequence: TGTGCCAGCAGCATCGGACTAGCGGGGGACAATGAGCAGTTCTTC.

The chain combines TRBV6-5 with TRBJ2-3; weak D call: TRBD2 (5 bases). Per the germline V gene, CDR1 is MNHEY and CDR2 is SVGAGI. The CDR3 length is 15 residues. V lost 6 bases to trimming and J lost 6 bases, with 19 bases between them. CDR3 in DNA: TGTGCCAGCAGCCAAGACCACGGACTGGGGGATACGCAGTATTTT. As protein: CASSQDHGLGDTQYF.

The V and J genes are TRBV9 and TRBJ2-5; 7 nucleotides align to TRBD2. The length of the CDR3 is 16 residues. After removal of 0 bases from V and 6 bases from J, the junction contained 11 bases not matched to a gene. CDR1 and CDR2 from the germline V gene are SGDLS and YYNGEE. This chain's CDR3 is CASSVEREGSGQTQYF. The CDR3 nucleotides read TGTGCCAGCAGCGTAGAAAGGGAAGGTAGCGGGCAGACCCAGTACTTC. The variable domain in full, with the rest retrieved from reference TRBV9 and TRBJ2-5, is DSGVTQTPKHLITATGQRVTLRCSPRSGDLSVYWYQQSLDQGLQFLIQYYNGEERAKGNILERFSAQQFPDLHSELNLSSLELGDSALYFCASSVEREGSGQTQYFGPGTRLLVL.

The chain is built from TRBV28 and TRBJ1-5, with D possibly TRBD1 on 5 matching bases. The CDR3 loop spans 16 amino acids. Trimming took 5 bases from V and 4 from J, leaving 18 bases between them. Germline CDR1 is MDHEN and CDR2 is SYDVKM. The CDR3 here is CASSSSGPAPNQPQHF. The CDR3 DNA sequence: TGTGCCAGCAGTAGTTCAGGGCCGGCCCCGAATCAGCCCCAGCATTTT.

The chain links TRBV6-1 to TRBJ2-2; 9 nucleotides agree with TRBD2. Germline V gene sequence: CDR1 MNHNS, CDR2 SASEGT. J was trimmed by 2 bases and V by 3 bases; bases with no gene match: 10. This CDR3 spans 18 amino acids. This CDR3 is CASSEEGTSIINTGELFF. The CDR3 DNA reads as TGTGCCAGCAGTGAGGAGGGGACTAGCATTATAAACACCGGGGAGCTGTTTTTT.

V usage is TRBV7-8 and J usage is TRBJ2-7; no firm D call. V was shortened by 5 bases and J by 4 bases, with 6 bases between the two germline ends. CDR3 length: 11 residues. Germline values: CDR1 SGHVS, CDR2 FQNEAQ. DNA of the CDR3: TGTGCCAGCAGCGACGATTACGAGCAGTACTTC. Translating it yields CASSDDYEQYF.

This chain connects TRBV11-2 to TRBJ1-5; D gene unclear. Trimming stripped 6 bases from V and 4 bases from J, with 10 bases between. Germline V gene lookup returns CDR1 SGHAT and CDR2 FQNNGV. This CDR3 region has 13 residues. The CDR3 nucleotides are TGTGCCAGCAGTCCATCCCCAAATCAGCCCCAGCATTTT. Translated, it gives CASSPSPNQPQHF.

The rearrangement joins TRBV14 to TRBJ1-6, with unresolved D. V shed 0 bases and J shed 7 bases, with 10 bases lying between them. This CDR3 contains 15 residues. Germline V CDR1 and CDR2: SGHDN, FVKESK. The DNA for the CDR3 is TGTGCCAGCAGCCAAGAGGCAGGCCTCAATTCACCCCTCCACTTT. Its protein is CASSQEAGLNSPLHF.

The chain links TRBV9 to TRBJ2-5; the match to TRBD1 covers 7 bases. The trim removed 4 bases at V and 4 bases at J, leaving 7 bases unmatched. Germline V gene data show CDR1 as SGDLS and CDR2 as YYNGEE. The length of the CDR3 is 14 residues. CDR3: CASSSRQGVETQYF. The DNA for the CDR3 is TGTGCCAGCAGCTCTCGACAGGGAGTAGAGACCCAGTACTTC.

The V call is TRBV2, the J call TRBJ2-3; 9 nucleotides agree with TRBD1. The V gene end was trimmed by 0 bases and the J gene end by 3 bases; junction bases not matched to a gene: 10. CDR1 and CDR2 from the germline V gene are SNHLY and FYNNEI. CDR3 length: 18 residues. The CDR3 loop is CASSEALRPGQGTDTQYF. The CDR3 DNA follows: TGTGCCAGCAGTGAAGCGCTCCGACCGGGACAGGGTACAGATACGCAGTATTTT.

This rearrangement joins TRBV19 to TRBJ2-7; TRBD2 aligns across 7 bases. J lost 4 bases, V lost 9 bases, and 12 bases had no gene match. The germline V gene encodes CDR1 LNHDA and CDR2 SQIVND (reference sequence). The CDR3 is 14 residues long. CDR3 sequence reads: CASRPRGGSYEQYF. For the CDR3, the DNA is TGTGCCAGCCGCCCGCGGGGCGGGAGTTACGAGCAGTACTTC.

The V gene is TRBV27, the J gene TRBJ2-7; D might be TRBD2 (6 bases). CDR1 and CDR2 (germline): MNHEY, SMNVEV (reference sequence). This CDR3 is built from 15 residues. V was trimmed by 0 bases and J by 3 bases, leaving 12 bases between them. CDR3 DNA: TGTGCCAGCAGTTTATCAGGCGGGGAAGACTACGAGCAGTACTTC. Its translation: CASSLSGGEDYEQYF.

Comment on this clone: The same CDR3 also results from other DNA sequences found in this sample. The CDR3 protein is CASSQVSGSSYNEQFF. CDR3 bases: TGCGCCAGCAGCCAAGTATCAGGAAGCTCCTACAATGAGCAGTTCTTC. The chain combines TRBV4-3 with TRBJ2-1; no clear D. Germline V gene lookup returns CDR1 LGHNA and CDR2 YSLEER. The CDR3 has 16 amino acids. The V end was cut by 1 base, the J end by 0 bases, with 10 bases between.

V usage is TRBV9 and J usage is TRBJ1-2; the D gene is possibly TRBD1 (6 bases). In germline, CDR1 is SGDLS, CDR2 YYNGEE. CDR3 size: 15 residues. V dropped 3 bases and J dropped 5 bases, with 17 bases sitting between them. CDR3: CASSGSMTGGYGYTF. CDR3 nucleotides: TGTGCCAGCAGCGGATCCATGACAGGCGGGTATGGCTACACCTTC.

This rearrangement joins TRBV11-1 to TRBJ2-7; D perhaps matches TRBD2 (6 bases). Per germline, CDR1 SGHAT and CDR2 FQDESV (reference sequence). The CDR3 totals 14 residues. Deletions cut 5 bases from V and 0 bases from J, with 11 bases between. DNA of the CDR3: TGTGCCAGCAGCCCGGAGGGGAGCTCCTACGAGCAGTACTTC. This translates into CASSPEGSSYEQYF.